This TCR beta chain was captured by sequencing in a study of blood T cells in healthy people across ages. Study conclusions and caveats: Expanded clonotype shifts may have been confounded, as the donors had an unknown CMV status. Observed TCR beta diversity per million T cells went down as age went up. This fall followed a roughly linear course with age.

Of note for this clonotype: Its specificity is not known.

Total RNA extracted from each sample amounted to at least 6 micrograms. Germline lookup yields CDR1 DFQATT and CDR2 SNEGSKA (reference sequence). The CDR3 covers 14 residues. The junction had 8 bases not matched to a gene; V was cut back by 3 bases and J by 7 bases. Alongside a J-beta primer mix, a sample-barcoded 5' primer served in a second PCR lasting about 7 to 12 cycles. TCRdb analysed the 5' RACE reads with MiXCR anew, one entry per CDR3 protein. The sample holds 550,000 to 600,000 distinct CDR3 sequences, approximately 27% seen once. The chain recombines TRBV20-1 with TRBJ1-2; the match to TRBD1 covers 10 bases. This TCR derives from a woman in her 70s in good health. The sequenced sample was blood. CDR3 sequence (DNA): TGCAGTGCTAGCTCCATGACAGGGGGCCGTGGCTACACCTTC. This translates into CSASSMTGGRGYTF.